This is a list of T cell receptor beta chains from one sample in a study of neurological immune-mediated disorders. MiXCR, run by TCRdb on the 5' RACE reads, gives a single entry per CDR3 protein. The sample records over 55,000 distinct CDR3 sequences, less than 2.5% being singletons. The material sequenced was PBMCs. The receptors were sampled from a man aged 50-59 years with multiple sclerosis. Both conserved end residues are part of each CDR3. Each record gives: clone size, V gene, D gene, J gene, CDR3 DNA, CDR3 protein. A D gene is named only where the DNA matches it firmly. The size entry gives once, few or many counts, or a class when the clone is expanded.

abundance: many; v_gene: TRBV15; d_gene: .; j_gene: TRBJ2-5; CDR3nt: TGTGCCACCAGCAGAGACCCCGCTCGGGGGAGGGAGACCCAGTACTTC; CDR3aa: CATSRDPARGRETQYF
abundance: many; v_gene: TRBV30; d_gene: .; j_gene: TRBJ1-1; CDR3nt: TGTGCCTGGAGCCAGGGGATGAACACTGAAGCTTTCTTT; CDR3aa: CAWSQGMNTEAFF
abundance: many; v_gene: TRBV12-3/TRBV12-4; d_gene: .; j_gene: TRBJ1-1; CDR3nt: TGTGCCAGCAGTTTAGGCGTCAGAGGTACTGAAGCTTTCTTT; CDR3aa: CASSLGVRGTEAFF
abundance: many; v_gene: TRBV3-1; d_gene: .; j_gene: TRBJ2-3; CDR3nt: TGTGCCAGCACCCATTGGGGGAACACAGATACGCAGTATTTT; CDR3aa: CASTHWGNTDTQYF
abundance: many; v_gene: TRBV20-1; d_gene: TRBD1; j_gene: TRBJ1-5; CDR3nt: TGCAGTGCGGTCAAAGGGGGCAGAGACAATCAGCCCCAGCATTTT; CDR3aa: CSAVKGGRDNQPQHF
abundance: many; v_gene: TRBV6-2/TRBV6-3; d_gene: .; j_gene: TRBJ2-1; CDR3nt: TGTGCCAGCTGTCCCGGGCCCCCGAGCGACAATGAGCAGTTCTTC; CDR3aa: CASCPGPPSDNEQFF
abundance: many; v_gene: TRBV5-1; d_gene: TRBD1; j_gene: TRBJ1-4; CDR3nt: TGCGCCAGCAGCCAGCCGGGACAGGGAGGTGAAAAACTGTTTTTT; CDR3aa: CASSQPGQGGEKLFF
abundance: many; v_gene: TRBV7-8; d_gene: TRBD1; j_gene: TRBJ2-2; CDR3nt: TGTGCCAGCAGCTCGAGGACAGGAGTCTTCACCGGGGAGCTGTTTTTT; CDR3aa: CASSSRTGVFTGELFF
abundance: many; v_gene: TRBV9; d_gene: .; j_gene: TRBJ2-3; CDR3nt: TGTGCCAGCAGCGTAGGCCTCTCGGGGCCGGGCACAGATACGCAGTATTTT; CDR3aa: CASSVGLSGPGTDTQYF
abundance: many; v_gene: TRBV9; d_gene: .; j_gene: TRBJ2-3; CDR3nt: TGTGCCCCGGGACTTCCCACAGATACGCAGTATTTT; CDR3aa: CAPGLPTDTQYF
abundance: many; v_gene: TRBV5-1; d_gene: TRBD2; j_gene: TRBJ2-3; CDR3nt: TGCGCCAGCAGCCTACCCCAGGGAGGGGGCACAGATACGCAGTATTTT; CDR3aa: CASSLPQGGGTDTQYF
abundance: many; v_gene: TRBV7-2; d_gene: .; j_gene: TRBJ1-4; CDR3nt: TGTGCCAGCAGTTTGGCTCAGGGAACTAATGAAAAACTGTTTTTT; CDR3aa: CASSLAQGTNEKLFF
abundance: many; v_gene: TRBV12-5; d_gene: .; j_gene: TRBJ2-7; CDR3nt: TGTGCTAGTGGTTTGGTACATGGCCCAGGGCAGGGGGGCTCCTACGAGCAGTACTTC; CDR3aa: CASGLVHGPGQGGSYEQYF
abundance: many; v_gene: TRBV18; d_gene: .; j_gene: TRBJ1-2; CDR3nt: TGTGCCAGCTCACCATTGCGATTCCGCTACACCTTC; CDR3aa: CASSPLRFRYTF
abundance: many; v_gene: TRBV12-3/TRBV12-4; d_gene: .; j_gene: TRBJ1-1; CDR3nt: TGTGCCAGCAGTTTAGGAGTATTGGCTTTCTTT; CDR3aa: CASSLGVLAFF